This entry describes one TCR beta chain. Clones were read by immunoSEQ multiplex PCR, and TCRdb kept only the in-frame ones, dropping some. This sample has 380,000 or so clones, with approximately 86% found just once. This sample was included in a study of blood T cell repertoires in COVID-19. From germline, CDR1 is SEHNR and CDR2 FQNEAQ (reference sequence). V was clipped by 8 bases and J by 5 bases; unmatched bases: 8. CDR3 length: 13 amino acids. This TCR was sampled from a woman in her fifties or sixties with COVID-19, enrolled during active disease. The chain combines TRBV7-9 with TRBJ2-5, with 7 bases matching TRBD2. The sequenced sample was peripheral blood. The CDR3 bases are TGTGCCAGCTGCCGGGGGGTTGCTGAGACCCAGTACTTC. It is translated as CASCRGVAETQYF.